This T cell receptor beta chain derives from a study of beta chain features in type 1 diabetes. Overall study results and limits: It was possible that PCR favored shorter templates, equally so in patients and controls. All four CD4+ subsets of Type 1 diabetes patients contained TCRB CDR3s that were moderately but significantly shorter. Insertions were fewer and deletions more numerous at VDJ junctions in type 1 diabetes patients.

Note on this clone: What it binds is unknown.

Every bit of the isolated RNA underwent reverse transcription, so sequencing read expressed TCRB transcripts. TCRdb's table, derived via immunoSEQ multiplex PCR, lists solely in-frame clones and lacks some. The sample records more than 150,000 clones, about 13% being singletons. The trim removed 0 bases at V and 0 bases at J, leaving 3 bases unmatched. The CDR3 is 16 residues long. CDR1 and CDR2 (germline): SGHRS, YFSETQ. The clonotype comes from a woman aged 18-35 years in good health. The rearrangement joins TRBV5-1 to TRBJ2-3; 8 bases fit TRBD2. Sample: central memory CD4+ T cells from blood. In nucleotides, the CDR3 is TGCGCCAGCAGCTTGGAGCCTAGCGGGAGCACAGATACGCAGTATTTT. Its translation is CASSLEPSGSTDTQYF.